Included here is one T cell receptor (beta chain) sequence, with context. Antigen unknown. The sample comes from a study of regulatory T cells in long-lasting Graves disease. In building TCR beta libraries, iRepertoire HTBI primers were used together with Arm-PCR of CDR3 regions. MiXCR, applied by TCRdb to the multiplex PCR reads, yields one record per CDR3 protein. The table shows about 460,000 distinct CDR3 sequences, with around a fifth occurring only once. Time point of the sample: persistent/refractory GD, antithyroid drugs over 5 years with positive TRAb. RNA extracted from PBMCs served as the sequencing template. Study observations and caveats: The number of shared public clonotypes was higher in persistent patients (2,741) than new patients (approximately 1,000).

The CDR3 runs to 17 residues. Germline CDR1 and CDR2: KGHSH and LQKENI. Losses at the gene ends were 3 bases for V and 0 bases for J; bases not matched to a gene: 8. This chain joins TRBV18 and TRBJ1-5, with 7 bases lining up with TRBD1. This sample comprised peripheral blood mononuclear cells (PBMCs), obtained when the disease was refractory, from a patient treated with antithyroid drugs. The clonotype originates from a female donor with Graves disease. CDR3 bases: TGTGCCAGCTCACCCTTACCGACAGGGACTAGCAATCAGCCCCAGCATTTT. Its translation is CASSPLPTGTSNQPQHF.